Listed below are T cell receptor beta chains from one sample, sequenced in a study of cytomegalovirus exposure and HLA in healthy donors. The repertoire was sequenced with immunoSEQ multiplex PCR; TCRdb's copy has only in-frame clones and lacks some. The sample records around 200,000 clones, about three quarters being singletons. Material for sequencing was PBMCs. Receptor source: an older woman in good health and CMV-seropositive. Each CDR3 is given with its conserved first and last residue. D genes are given only for firm matches. Clone size is shown for a subset of rows, as once, few, many or a class of expanded clone.

J | D | size | V | DNA | CDR3
TRBJ2-3 | - | few | TRBV21-1 | TGTGCCAGCAGCAAAGCCCAACGATGGACTAGCGGGGCTAGCACAGATACGCAGTATTTT | CASSKAQRWTSGASTDTQYF
TRBJ2-2 | - | few | TRBV6-6 | TGTGCCAGCGATACTGAGAACACCGGGGAGCTGTTTTTT | CASDTENTGELFF
TRBJ1-1 | - | - | TRBV4-3 | TGCGCCAGCAGCCACCTACAGGGTCTGAACACTGAAGCTTTCTTT | CASSHLQGLNTEAFF
TRBJ2-7 | - | - | TRBV27 | TGTGCCAGCGTCTCTAAGGGGGACGAGCAGTACTTC | CASVSKGDEQYF
TRBJ2-2 | TRBD1 | few | TRBV11-1 | TGTGCCAGCAGCACCGGACAGGGACCCACCGGGGAGCTGTTTTTT | CASSTGQGPTGELFF
TRBJ1-1 | - | - | TRBV18 | TGTGCCAGCTCACCCGACATGAACACTGAAGCTTTCTTT | CASSPDMNTEAFF
TRBJ2-5 | - | few | TRBV4-1 | TGCGCCAGCAGCCAAGGACTGCTCCAAGAGACCCAGTACTTC | CASSQGLLQETQYF
TRBJ1-1 | - | - | TRBV7-3 | TGTGCCAGCAGCCCCCAGGGTCCGGACACTGAAGCTTTCTTT | CASSPQGPDTEAFF
TRBJ2-2 | TRBD1 | few | TRBV27 | TGTGCCAGCAGTAGACAGGGGACTAACACCGGGGAGCTGTTTTTT | CASSRQGTNTGELFF
TRBJ1-2 | TRBD1 | - | TRBV28 | TGTGCCAGCAGAAGCCACAGGGGGCGGGTTGGCTACACCTTC | CASRSHRGRVGYTF
TRBJ2-1 | TRBD1 | few | TRBV6-1 | TGTGCCAGCAGTGCGGACACGGCCGACAGGGGAGCGCAGTTCTTC | CASSADTADRGAQFF
TRBJ1-5 | TRBD1 | - | TRBV28 | TGTGCCAGCAATGACCCAGGGGGGTCAGATCAGCCCCAGCATTTT | CASNDPGGSDQPQHF
TRBJ2-7 | TRBD2 | - | TRBV5-6 | TGTGCCAGCAGCCCTAGCGGGAGGATCTACGAGCAGTACTTC | CASSPSGRIYEQYF
TRBJ2-1 | - | - | TRBV5-1 | TGCGCCAGCAGCTTGGACCAGGGTGATGAGCAGTTCTTC | CASSLDQGDEQFF
TRBJ2-7 | - | - | TRBV7-9 | TGTGCCAGCAGCTTAGCGCTGGAGGGTGAGCAGTACTTC | CASSLALEGEQYF
TRBJ2-6 | - | - | TRBV7-3 | TGTGCCAGCAGCTTAATCAAGGGCTCTGGGGCCAACGGCCTGACTTTC | CASSLIKGSGANGLTF
TRBJ1-2 | TRBD1 | - | TRBV28 | TGTGCCAGCACAGTACAGGGGGCAGGTGGCTACACCTTC | CASTVQGAGGYTF
TRBJ2-7 | TRBD1 | - | TRBV28 | TGTGCCAGCAGTATCCTACAGGGGGCTGGTTACGAGCAGTACTTC | CASSILQGAGYEQYF
TRBJ1-1 | TRBD1 | - | TRBV28 | TGTGCCAGCAGTCCGGGGACAGCAACGGGGAACACTGAAGCTTTCTTT | CASSPGTATGNTEAFF
TRBJ1-2 | - | - | TRBV28 | TGTGCCAGCACCTCCGGGGGGGTCTATGGCTACACCTTC | CASTSGGVYGYTF
TRBJ2-7 | TRBD2 | - | TRBV29-1 | TGCAGCGTTCGGTCGAGCGGGGACGAGCAGTACTTC | CSVRSSGDEQYF
TRBJ1-6 | - | - | TRBV6-5 | TGTGCCAGCAGTTACTCTGGGACAAGCTATAATTCACCCCTCCACTTT | CASSYSGTSYNSPLHF
TRBJ2-2 | - | - | TRBV11-2 | TGTGCCAGCAGCCTCAACCCAGGGGAAAGAAACACCGGGGAGCTGTTTTTT | CASSLNPGERNTGELFF
TRBJ2-5 | - | - | TRBV4-1 | TGCGCCAGCAGCCGCCGAATGGACAGTGGAAGAGAGACCCAGTACTTC | CASSRRMDSGRETQYF
TRBJ2-5 | - | - | TRBV19 | TGTGCCAGTAGTATTTTCGGAGAGACCCAGTACTTC | CASSIFGETQYF
TRBJ2-3 | - | - | TRBV4-2 | TGTGCCAGCAGCCAAGCCCAAAGGGGGAGCGTAGATACGCAGTATTTT | CASSQAQRGSVDTQYF